These 21 T cell receptor beta chains came from one sample sequenced in a study of blood T cell repertoires in COVID-19. Sequencing used immunoSEQ multiplex PCR; TCRdb keeps in-frame clones, though not all of them. The data contain 200,000 to 250,000 clones, approximately 90% of them singletons. The sequencing input was peripheral blood. These receptors all stem from a man in his forties or fifties with COVID-19, enrolled during active disease.

The chain combines TRBV5-1 with TRBJ1-1; the D gene is possibly TRBD1 (6 bases). This CDR3 has 15 amino acids. Germline V gene sequence: CDR1 SGHRS, CDR2 YFSETQ. Trimming pared 0 bases from V and 4 bases from J, leaving 13 bases between. The CDR3: CASSLEAGGSTEAFF. CDR3 nucleotide sequence: TGCGCCAGCAGCTTGGAGGCGGGGGGCAGCACTGAAGCTTTCTTT.

The chain recombines TRBV6-6 with TRBJ2-2; 7 bases fit TRBD2. V lost 7 bases and J lost 6; bases outside the gene matches: 5. The CDR3 length is 13 residues. CDR1 and CDR2 from the germline V gene are MNHNY and SVGAGI (reference sequence). The CDR3 coding sequence is TGTGCCAGCACCCAGGGAGGGGCCGGGGAGCTGTTTTTT. Encoded protein: CASTQGGAGELFF.

J is TRBJ2-5 and V is TRBV7-3; 7 bases map to TRBD2. Unmatched junction bases numbered 12, after V lost 4 bases and J lost 13 bases. The germline V gene has CDR1 SGHTA and CDR2 FQGTGA. The CDR3 consists of 13 residues. CDR3 region: CASSSSGIGATYF. The CDR3 nucleotides are TGTGCCAGCAGCTCAAGCGGGATAGGGGCCACGTACTTC.

V and J are TRBV6-5 and TRBJ2-5; TRBD1 matches 11 bases. V lost 6 bases to trimming and J lost 7 bases; unmatched junction nucleotides: 7. CDR3 size: 14 residues. Germline V gene data show CDR1 as MNHEY and CDR2 as SVGAGI. The DNA of the CDR3 is TGTGCCAGCAGCCTAGGACAGGGGGCCGCGACCCAGTACTTC. It codes for CASSLGQGAATQYF.

J is TRBJ1-5 and V is TRBV9; D is possibly TRBD1 (6 bases). Germline CDR1 reads SGDLS; CDR2 reads YYNGEE. Trimming took 4 bases from V and 0 from J, leaving 11 bases between them. The CDR3 covers 15 residues. CDR3 sequence reads: CASSRGQTSNQPQHF. The CDR3 DNA follows: TGTGCCAGCAGCAGGGGACAAACTAGCAATCAGCCCCAGCATTTT.

The rearrangement links TRBV27 to TRBJ2-5; TRBD1 aligns across 8 bases. The CDR3 is 13 residues long. V was clipped by 4 bases and J by 2 bases; unmatched bases: 0. CDR1 and CDR2 from the germline V gene are MNHEY and SMNVEV (reference sequence). Here the CDR3 reads CASSWTGQETQYF. The CDR3 bases are TGTGCCAGCAGTTGGACAGGGCAAGAGACCCAGTACTTC.

The table lists this clone with a few counts. J is TRBJ1-5 and V is TRBV3-1 (or the pseudogene TRBV3-2); the D gene is possibly TRBD1 (5 bases). V dropped 4 bases and J dropped 0 bases, with 10 bases sitting between them. Germline CDR1 LGHDT, CDR2 YNNKEL (reference sequence). This CDR3 spans 15 amino acids. This chain's CDR3 is CASSRDSTSNQPQHF. The CDR3 DNA sequence: TGTGCCAGCAGCCGGGACTCCACTAGCAATCAGCCCCAGCATTTT.

The V call is TRBV19, the J call TRBJ2-2, with 11 bases identical to TRBD2. This CDR3 has 18 amino acids. Germline values: CDR1 LNHDA, CDR2 SQIVND (reference sequence). The V gene end was trimmed by 3 bases and the J gene end by 0 bases; junction bases not matched to a gene: 6. The CDR3 reads CASSMSLAGGSNTGELFF. The CDR3 DNA is TGTGCCAGTAGTATGTCTCTAGCGGGGGGCTCGAACACCGGGGAGCTGTTTTTT.

This sequence joins TRBV19 and TRBJ2-3; 9 nucleotides align to TRBD1. Unmatched junction bases numbered 7, after V lost 4 bases and J lost 2 bases. The CDR3 covers 16 residues. The germline gives CDR1 LNHDA, CDR2 SQIVND (reference sequence). The DNA of the CDR3 is TGTGCCAGTAGTACCAACGACAGGGGGTACACAGATACGCAGTATTTT. It codes for CASSTNDRGYTDTQYF.

The genes are TRBV9 and TRBJ2-1; D is perhaps TRBD2 (6 bases). The germline V and J ends were trimmed by 3 bases and 9 bases, with 19 bases remaining between them. The CDR3 is 15 amino acids. Germline values: CDR1 SGDLS, CDR2 YYNGEE. The CDR3: CASSAEGTKEGEQFF. The CDR3 DNA reads as TGTGCCAGCAGCGCGGAGGGCACGAAAGAGGGTGAGCAGTTCTTC.

For the CDR3, the DNA is TGTGCCAGCTCACCAGGGACACCTACTGAAGCTTTCTTT. It yields the protein CASSPGTPTEAFF. The V and J genes are TRBV18 and TRBJ1-1; D is possibly TRBD1 (6 bases). Germline V lookup: CDR1 KGHSH, CDR2 LQKENI. The CDR3 sequence is 13 residues long. Trimming shortened V by 2 bases and J by 5 bases, and 9 bases separated the two germline ends.

This chain joins TRBV6-5 and TRBJ2-2; 9 bases align to TRBD1. Trimming at V came to 6 bases and at J to 4 bases, leaving 6 bases not matched to a gene. The V gene's germline CDR1 is MNHEY and CDR2 SVGAGI. The CDR3 runs to 15 residues. CDR3 loop: CASRNRGHVTGELFF. CDR3 sequence (DNA): TGTGCCAGCAGGAACAGGGGGCACGTCACCGGGGAGCTGTTTTTT.

The V and J genes are TRBV7-2 and TRBJ1-6; D call uncertain. This CDR3 comprises 14 residues. Germline CDR1 reads SGHTA; CDR2 reads FQGNSA. V lost 5 bases and J lost 6, with 11 bases in between. This CDR3 reads CASSRPTGNSPLHF. For the CDR3, the DNA is TGTGCCAGCAGCCGTCCGACGGGTAATTCACCCCTCCACTTT.

CDR3 region: CASSLARLAGGPAEQYF. The CDR3 nucleotides are TGTGCCAGCAGCTTAGCACGACTAGCGGGAGGGCCGGCCGAGCAGTACTTC. The chain joins TRBV11-2 to TRBJ2-7; TRBD2 aligns across 14 bases. CDR1 and CDR2 from the germline V gene are SGHAT and FQNNGV. Trimming took 1 base from V and 6 from J; bases not matched to a gene: 8. This CDR3 is 17 amino acids long.

The chain joins TRBV27 to TRBJ1-5; the match to TRBD1 covers 10 bases. This CDR3 contains 18 residues. The V segment lost 5 bases and the J segment 2 bases; nucleotides outside the gene matches: 12. Germline V gene sequence: CDR1 MNHEY, CDR2 SMNVEV (reference sequence). CDR3: CASSPLLGQGLGNQPQHF. CDR3 coding DNA: TGTGCCAGCAGTCCCCTCCTGGGACAGGGGTTGGGCAATCAGCCCCAGCATTTT.

The CDR3 region has the DNA TGCAGTGCTAGTAAACCGGGACAGGGGACGAATTCACCCCTCCACTTT. Translated: CSASKPGQGTNSPLHF. The V gene is TRBV20-1, the J gene TRBJ1-6; 10 bases are shared with TRBD1. V lost 3 bases, J lost 7 bases, and 9 bases stayed unmatched. In germline, CDR1 is DFQATT, CDR2 SNEGSKA (reference sequence). This CDR3 is built from 16 residues.

This clone was picked up one time. Only one base separates this from a far larger clonotype, so it likely reflects a read error. The J gene is TRBJ1-5, the V gene TRBV12-3 or TRBV12-4, with D possibly being TRBD1 (6 bases). This CDR3 contains 13 residues. V was pared by 7 bases and J by 3 bases, with 10 bases between. The CDR3 spells CASTRDNNQPQHF. The CDR3 DNA follows: TGTGCCAGCACCCGGGACAACAATCAGCCCCAGCATTTT.

CDR3 sequence: CASSQGGSETQYF. The DNA of the CDR3 is TGCGCCAGCAGCCAGGGGGGGTCGGAGACCCAGTACTTC. The genes are TRBV4-1 and TRBJ2-5; 7 bases map to TRBD2. With V trimmed by 3 bases and J by 5 bases, 3 bases remained unmatched. The CDR3 contains 13 residues. Germline V CDR1 and CDR2: MGHRA, YSYEKL.

The chain carries TRBV27 and TRBJ2-7; D is perhaps TRBD2 (6 bases). V lost 3 bases, J lost 6 bases, and 12 bases lay in between. Germline CDR1 reads MNHEY; CDR2 reads SMNVEV (reference sequence). The CDR3 has 13 residues. Here the CDR3 reads CASSFQGLREQYF. The CDR3 bases are TGTGCCAGCAGTTTTCAGGGACTTCGCGAGCAGTACTTC.

This clone was picked up one time. The CDR3 reads CASSTQGEWGYTF. The DNA for the CDR3 is TGTGCCAGCAGCACCCAGGGGGAATGGGGCTACACCTTC. This chain connects TRBV6-5 to TRBJ1-2; 7 bases are a match to TRBD1. CDR1 MNHEY and CDR2 SVGAGI come from the germline V gene. V gave up 6 bases and J gave up 8 bases; unmatched junction bases: 9. The CDR3 is 13 amino acids.

This clone was seen only once. The rearrangement links TRBV6-2 or TRBV6-3 to TRBJ2-1, with a tentative D call TRBD2 (6 bases). The CDR3 loop spans 13 amino acids. V was clipped by 6 bases and J by 9 bases, with 15 bases between them. The germline gives CDR1 MNHEY, CDR2 SVGEGT. CDR3 in DNA: TGTGCCAGCAGCTCCGTCCTAGCGACTGAGCAGTTCTTC. It is translated as CASSSVLATEQFF.